This TCR beta chain was sequenced in a study of beta chain features in type 1 diabetes. Study-wide context: Sorted cells examined across all samples numbered 95 million to 120 million.

General study points: The question left open here concerned HLA type influencing TCRB rearrangement. In all four CD4+ subsets, TCRB CDR3 length was significantly, moderately reduced in type 1 diabetes.

Turning to this clone: As yet, its antigen is unknown.

The collection from each donor was one heparinised blood draw averaging roughly 100 mL. Trimming cost V 3 bases and J 0 bases; bases outside gene matches: 7. CDR3 length: 16 residues. Germline values: CDR1 MDHEN, CDR2 SYDVKM. Of the isolated RNA, all was reverse transcribed, and so the sequenced material was expressed TCRB transcripts. About 3.3 million reads, on average, came from each naive, central memory and regulatory T cell sample. The method was immunoSEQ multiplex PCR; TCRdb's version includes in-frame clones alone and lacks a portion of them. Of about 700,000 clones listed, around an eighth are singletons.

This sequence was found in a man aged 18 to 29 with type 1 diabetes. Sample: naive CD4+ T cells from blood. The chain combines TRBV28 with TRBJ2-7; 8 bases agree with TRBD1. The CDR3: CASSLTGTGSSYEQYF. CDR3 bases: TGTGCCAGCAGTTTGACAGGGACAGGCAGCTCCTACGAGCAGTACTTC.